The 15 T cell receptor beta chains presented below share a single source sample, sequenced in a study of T cells in Graves' hyperthyroidism and ophthalmopathy (dated by TCRdb to the late 2010s). The library was obtained by multiplex PCR. Sequencing relied on an Illumina HiSeq 2000. TCR beta CDR3 regions were amplified from RNA transcripts. The TCR CDR3 was subjected to a first round of RT-PCR using the HTBI primer set and the Qiagen OneStep RT-PCR kit. Using fastp at Q25 and MiXCR, TCRdb reprocessed the public reads and kept productive beta chains. Rows matching on CDR3 protein sequence are summarized as one entry with the most common DNA and genes. A total of fewer than 450,000 distinct CDR3 sequences appear in this sample, approximately 18% of them only once. The ten most abundant clones make up around a third of the sample. Input material: blood. The origin of the receptors is a woman aged 30 to 39 with Graves' hyperthyroidism that later progressed to Graves' ophthalmopathy.

This chain uses TRBV7-2 with TRBJ1-5; D possibly corresponds to TRBD1 (5 bases). CDR1 is SGHTA and CDR2 is FQGNSA in the germline V gene. V was trimmed by 5 bases and J by 9 bases, leaving 23 bases between them. The CDR3 contains 16 residues. CDR3 protein: CASSPYGGPLQVPQHF. Written as DNA, the CDR3 is TGTGCCAGCAGCCCCTATGGGGGACCCCTTCAAGTGCCCCAGCATTTT.

This clonotype was recorded at least ten times. DNA for the CDR3: TGTGCCAGCAGTCCGCCTCATCAGGGTAGGGAGACCCAGTACTTC. Translation: CASSPPHQGRETQYF. V gene TRBV12-3 or TRBV12-4 combines with J gene TRBJ2-5, with D possibly TRBD1 on 5 matching bases. V lost 5 bases to trimming and J lost 5 bases, with 18 bases between them. This CDR3 comprises 15 residues.

This clonotype was observed many times. V gene TRBV20-1 combines with J gene TRBJ2-1; 13 positions match TRBD2. J lost 13 bases, V lost 3 bases, and 6 bases had no gene match. The CDR3 covers 13 residues. CDR1 is DFQATT and CDR2 is SNEGSKA in the germline V gene (reference sequence). The CDR3 DNA follows: TGCAGTGCTAGTCGACTAGCGGGGGGCGTACAGTTCTTC. Its protein product is CSASRLAGGVQFF.

The table lists this clonotype with many counts. The chain carries TRBV6-4 and TRBJ2-2; unclear D gene. The V and J ends lost 0 bases and 5 bases respectively, with 7 bases between them. The V gene's germline CDR1 is MRHNA and CDR2 SNTAGT. The CDR3 extends over 14 amino acids. The CDR3: CASSDSSTTGELFF. The CDR3 region has the DNA TGTGCCAGCAGTGACTCGTCCACAACCGGGGAGCTGTTTTTT.

This clonotype came up many times. The chain links TRBV11-2 to TRBJ2-3, with 7 bases that match TRBD1. V shed 2 bases, J shed 0 bases, and the junction held 8 bases outside the gene matches. The CDR3 runs 17 residues. Germline CDR1 is SGHAT and CDR2 is FQNNGV. The CDR3 spells CASSLWSGGMSTDTQYF. The CDR3 region has the DNA TGTGCCAGCAGCTTATGGTCAGGGGGTATGAGCACAGATACGCAGTATTTT.

This clonotype was picked up many times. The J gene is TRBJ1-1, the V gene TRBV6-1, with 7 nucleotides matching TRBD1. This CDR3 has 13 residues. V was clipped by 7 bases and J by 1 base; unmatched bases: 3. The germline CDR1 and CDR2 sequences are MNHNS and SASEGT. CDR3 coding DNA: TGTGCCAGCAAGGACAGGACGAACACTGAAGCTTTCTTT. Encoded protein: CASKDRTNTEAFF.

This clonotype appeared a few times. The chain carries TRBV19 and TRBJ2-7; TRBD1 aligns across 7 bases. J lost 1 base, V lost 4 bases, and 4 bases had no gene match. The V gene's germline CDR1 is LNHDA and CDR2 SQIVND (reference sequence). The CDR3 length is 14 residues. The CDR3 spells CASSTPDRSYEQYF. CDR3 bases: TGTGCCAGTAGTACACCGGACAGGTCCTACGAGCAGTACTTC.

V and J are TRBV2 and TRBJ2-5; tentatively, D is TRBD2 (6 bases). There are 13 residues in the CDR3. Trimming pared 4 bases from V and 10 bases from J, leaving 16 bases between. Germline V gene sequence: CDR1 SNHLY, CDR2 FYNNEI. Here the CDR3 DNA reads TGTGCCAGCAGTGGTCGGGGGACCGAGGTCCAGTACTTC. It translates to CASSGRGTEVQYF.

This clonotype appeared a few times. J is TRBJ2-3 and V is TRBV18; no firm D call. With 5 bases removed from V and 2 bases from J, the gap between germline ends came to 20 bases. The germline V gene encodes CDR1 KGHSH and CDR2 LQKENI. The CDR3 is 17 residues long. The CDR3 loop reads CASSALTVNDNTDTQYF. Written as DNA, the CDR3 is TGTGCCAGCTCAGCACTCACAGTTAACGACAACACAGATACGCAGTATTTT.

This clonotype was counted many times. The rearrangement links TRBV19 to TRBJ1-1; a possible D gene is TRBD1 (5 bases). The germline CDR1 and CDR2 sequences are LNHDA and SQIVND (reference sequence). The CDR3 runs to 18 residues. V was clipped by 5 bases and J by 1 base, with 23 bases between them. The DNA of the CDR3 is TGTGCCAGTAGTTATGCCCGCCTCGGCCGGGGGGAGAACACTGAAGCTTTCTTT. Protein product: CASSYARLGRGENTEAFF.

V is TRBV5-6 and J is TRBJ2-7; unclear D gene. Trimming cost V 2 bases and J 0 bases, with 6 bases left between them. The length of the CDR3 is 13 residues. Germline-derived CDR1 and CDR2 are SGHDT and YYEEEE. The CDR3 nucleotides read TGTGCCAGCAGCTTAACTTTCTCCTACGAGCAGTACTTC. Translated, it gives CASSLTFSYEQYF.

At least ten counts were recorded for this clonotype. The rearrangement links TRBV13 to TRBJ2-7; D possibly matches TRBD1 or TRBD2 (5 bases each). The V gene's germline CDR1 is PRHDT and CDR2 FYEKMQ (reference sequence). The V end was cut by 3 bases, the J end by 4 bases, with 16 bases between. The CDR3 covers 15 residues. In DNA, the CDR3 is TGTGCCAGCAGCTTGCCTAGGGACCAGCCATACGAGCAGTACTTC. It specifies CASSLPRDQPYEQYF.

Here the CDR3 reads CASSLLMGGGDEQFF. CDR3 nucleotides: TGTGCCAGCAGTTTGTTAATGGGGGGGGGGGATGAGCAGTTCTTC. The V gene is TRBV27, the J gene TRBJ2-1, with 7 bases aligning to TRBD2. The CDR3 length is 15 residues. The junction had 10 bases not matched to a gene; V was cut back by 3 bases and J by 8 bases. CDR1 and CDR2 (germline): MNHEY, SMNVEV (reference sequence).

This clonotype occurred many times. V usage is TRBV7-9 and J usage is TRBJ2-5; 13 bases line up with TRBD2. The V segment lost 6 bases and the J segment 6 bases; nucleotides outside the gene matches: 7. This CDR3 is 15 amino acids long. The germline gives CDR1 SEHNR, CDR2 FQNEAQ (reference sequence). The CDR3 sequence: CASSWGLAGLKTQYF. CDR3 bases: TGTGCCAGCAGTTGGGGACTAGCGGGATTGAAGACCCAGTACTTC.

The sample holds many counts of this clonotype. V is TRBV5-1 and J is TRBJ2-1, with 11 bases that match TRBD2. J gave up 8 bases and V 0 bases, and 13 bases lay outside the gene matches. The germline V gene has CDR1 SGHRS and CDR2 YFSETQ. CDR3 size: 18 residues. The CDR3 here is CASSLEFIIAGGHDEQFF. As DNA, the CDR3 is TGCGCCAGCAGCTTGGAGTTCATAATAGCGGGGGGGCACGATGAGCAGTTCTTC.